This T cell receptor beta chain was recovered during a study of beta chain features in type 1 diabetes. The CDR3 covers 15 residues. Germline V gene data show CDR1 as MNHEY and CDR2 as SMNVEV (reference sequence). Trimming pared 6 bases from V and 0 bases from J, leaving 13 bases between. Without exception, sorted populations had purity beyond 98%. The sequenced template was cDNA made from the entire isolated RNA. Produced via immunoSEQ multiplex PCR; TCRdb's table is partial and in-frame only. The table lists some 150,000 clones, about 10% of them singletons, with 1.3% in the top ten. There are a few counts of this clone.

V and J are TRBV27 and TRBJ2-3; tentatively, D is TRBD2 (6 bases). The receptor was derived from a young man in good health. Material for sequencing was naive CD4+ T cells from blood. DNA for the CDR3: TGTGCCAGCAGCTCGAGCGGGCCTAGCACAGATACGCAGTATTTT. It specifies CASSSSGPSTDTQYF.